Listed below are T cell receptor beta chains from one sample, sequenced in a study of CD8+CD57+ T cells in acquired aplastic anemia. From the reads, TCRdb called clonotypes with MiXCR, one entry per CDR3 protein. Found here are about 150,000 distinct CDR3 sequences, about 48% of them singletons; the top ten hold 12%. What was sequenced was sorted CD4+, CD8+, or CD8+CD57+ T cells (not recorded which) from PBMCs. Every receptor here comes from a human donor with aplastic anemia. Both conserved end residues are part of each CDR3. The D gene is left open where the match is weak. Size is stated for part of the rows, as once, few or many counts, or as a class when the clone is expanded.

TRBD1,TRBV5-1,-,TRBJ1-6,TGCGCCAGCAGCGAGAGGACAGGGGGCGACTCACCCCTCCACTTT,CASSERTGGDSPLHF
-,TRBV2,-,TRBJ2-7,TGTGCCAGCAGTGTCAACTACGAGCAGTACTTC,CASSVNYEQYF
-,TRBV19,many,TRBJ1-5,TGTGCCAGTAGTATATCCGGACAGAATCAGCCCCAGCATTTT,CASSISGQNQPQHF
-,TRBV24-1,-,TRBJ2-3,TGTGCCACCAGTGATGGCCACACAGATACGCAGTATTTT,CATSDGHTDTQYF
-,TRBV20-1,few,TRBJ1-1,TGCAGTGCTAGAGTGGGTGACACTGAAGCTTTCTTT,CSARVGDTEAFF
TRBD1,TRBV19,few,TRBJ1-5,TGTGCCAGTAGTTTGGGACAGGGGATAAATCAGCCCCAGCATTTT,CASSLGQGINQPQHF
-,TRBV19,-,TRBJ2-2,TGTGCCAGTAGTCCTGGGACCTTGAACACCGGGGAGCTGTTTTTT,CASSPGTLNTGELFF
-,TRBV10-3,many,TRBJ2-7,TGTGCCATCAGTGAATCGACAGTTCAGTACGAGCAGTACTTC,CAISESTVQYEQYF
-,TRBV4-1,many,TRBJ2-1,TGCGCCAGCAGCCTAACCCCTACTAGCTCCTACAATGAGCAGTTCTTC,CASSLTPTSSYNEQFF
-,TRBV7-2,-,TRBJ1-1,TGTGCCAGCAGTTTAGGGGTTGGCACTGAAGCTTTCTTT,CASSLGVGTEAFF
-,TRBV11-2,-,TRBJ2-7,TGTGCCAGCAGCCCATCTGGACGGGGCGGCAGCGAGCAGTACTTC,CASSPSGRGGSEQYF
TRBD1,TRBV6-4,-,TRBJ1-2,TGTGCCAGCAGTGACGGGACAGGGAACTATGGCTACACCTTC,CASSDGTGNYGYTF
-,TRBV3-1,-,TRBJ1-2,TGTGCCAGCAGCCAAGATGGGGGTGGGAATTATGGCTACACCTTC,CASSQDGGGNYGYTF
TRBD1,TRBV27,many,TRBJ1-1,TGTGCCAGCAGTGAGACAGGGGCGCGGTACACTGAAGCTTTCTTT,CASSETGARYTEAFF
TRBD1,TRBV7-8,-,TRBJ1-6,TGTGCCAGCAGCTTCCGGGACAGGGGAGTGGGATCACCCCTCCACTTT,CASSFRDRGVGSPLHF
TRBD2,TRBV7-9,many,TRBJ2-5,TGTGCCAGCGTCCGGACTAGCGGTGACGATGAGACCCAGTACTTC,CASVRTSGDDETQYF
TRBD1,TRBV7-3,-,TRBJ1-2,TGTGCCAGCAGCTTAAGACAGGGGGGTGGCTACACCTTC,CASSLRQGGGYTF
-,TRBV6-1,-,TRBJ2-7,TGTGCCAGCAGTCTGGGACTGCCATCTTACGAGCAGTACTTC,CASSLGLPSYEQYF
TRBD2,TRBV19,-,TRBJ2-7,TGTGCCAGTAGTATCGCTAGCGGGGGGGCCCACGAGCAGTACTTC,CASSIASGGAHEQYF
-,TRBV4-3,many,TRBJ2-7,TGCGCCAGCAGCCAAGCTGCACAGATTTCCTACGAGCAGTACTTC,CASSQAAQISYEQYF
-,TRBV4-1,-,TRBJ1-6,TGCGCCAGCAGCCAAGGGGGGGATAATTCACCCCTCCACTTT,CASSQGGDNSPLHF
-,TRBV15,few,TRBJ2-7,TGTGCCACCAGCAGAGGGGGTTCGGGCCCCTACGAGCAGTACTTC,CATSRGGSGPYEQYF
-,TRBV5-1,many,TRBJ1-2,TGCGCCAGCAGCTGTAAGCCGGTATCCTTC,CASSCKPVSF
TRBD1,TRBV20-1,-,TRBJ1-5,TGCAGTGCTAGGGTCGGGGACAGGGACCAGCCCCAGCATTTT,CSARVGDRDQPQHF
-,TRBV4-3,once,TRBJ2-7,TGCGCCAGCAGCCAAGGGGGGGAAGCCAGCTCCTACGAGCAGTACTTC,CASSQGGEASSYEQYF
TRBD2,TRBV2,few,TRBJ2-5,TGTGCCAGCAGTCGCGGGGGGGCCGCCCAAGAGACCCAGTACTTC,CASSRGGAAQETQYF
-,TRBV19,-,TRBJ2-3,TGTGCCAGTAGTCTAGCGTTTAGCACAGATACGCAGTATTTT,CASSLAFSTDTQYF
TRBD2,TRBV20-1,-,TRBJ2-1,TGCAGTGCTAGTGCTTTAACTAGCGGGCCATACAATGAGCAGTTCTTC,CSASALTSGPYNEQFF
-,TRBV15,-,TRBJ1-6,TGTGCCACCCGGCTGTCTAATTCACCCCTCCACTTT,CATRLSNSPLHF
TRBD1,TRBV7-2,-,TRBJ1-6,TGTGCCAGCAGCACCCGACAGGGTTCACCCCTCCACTTT,CASSTRQGSPLHF
-,TRBV4-3,many,TRBJ2-7,TGCGCCAGCAGCCAAGATTCGCAGGGGTCCTACGAGCAGTACTTC,CASSQDSQGSYEQYF
-,TRBV19,-,TRBJ1-2,TGTGCCAGTAGTATAGGGGGCGCGAGTGGCTACACCTTC,CASSIGGASGYTF
TRBD2,TRBV25-1,-,TRBJ2-1,TGTGCCAGCAGCTCATCGGGACTAGACCACAATGAGCAGTTCTTC,CASSSSGLDHNEQFF
-,TRBV7-2,-,TRBJ1-3,TGTGCCAGCAGCTTATTGGGCACCATATATTTT,CASSLLGTIYF
-,TRBV19,-,TRBJ1-2,TGTGCCAGTAGTAAAATGAGGGGTAACTATGGCTACACCTTC,CASSKMRGNYGYTF
-,TRBV20-1,-,TRBJ1-1,TGCAGTGCTCTACAGGTCTCGGCTTTCTTT,CSALQVSAFF
-,TRBV9,many,TRBJ2-1,TGTGCCAGCAGCGCCGAGGGAGCGGGCCCAACAAATGAGCAGTTCTTC,CASSAEGAGPTNEQFF
TRBD1,TRBV19,many,TRBJ1-1,TGTGCCAGTAGTACCCGGGACAGGGCTGCGAACACTGAAGCTTTCTTT,CASSTRDRAANTEAFF
TRBD2,TRBV6-1,many,TRBJ2-7,TGTCTAAATGGTCTAGCGGGTTCCTACGAGCAGTACTTC,CLNGLAGSYEQYF
-,TRBV5-6,few,TRBJ2-2,TGTGCCAGCAGTCCCAGGGCGACTGGCCCCGGGGAGCTGTTTTTT,CASSPRATGPGELFF
-,TRBV4-2,few,TRBJ2-1,TGTGCCAGCAGCCAAGAGGGAGTGAGCCCATCCAATGAGCAGTTCTTC,CASSQEGVSPSNEQFF
TRBD1,TRBV11-2,-,TRBJ2-7,TGTGCCAGCAGCCTCACACGGCAGAGACAGGGGGGCACCTACGAGCAGTACTTC,CASSLTRQRQGGTYEQYF
-,TRBV7-6,many,TRBJ2-1,TGTGCCAGCAGCTTAGATGCTGAGCAGTTCTTC,CASSLDAEQFF
-,TRBV6-1,few,TRBJ1-2,TGTGCCAGCAGTGATACCGACAGACCCCGCTATGGCTACACCTTC,CASSDTDRPRYGYTF
TRBD2,TRBV5-1,-,TRBJ2-1,TGCGCCAGCAGCTTGGTGATCGGGAGGGCCACAGATGAGCAGTTCTTC,CASSLVIGRATDEQFF
-,TRBV6-2/TRBV6-3,many,TRBJ2-7,TGTGCCAGCAGTTACCGGACAGACTCAGGCTACGAGCAGTACTTC,CASSYRTDSGYEQYF
-,TRBV24-1,-,TRBJ1-1,TGTGCCACCAGTGGTTCCCCGGGGGCAAGGACTGAAGCTTTCTTT,CATSGSPGARTEAFF
-,TRBV7-9,-,TRBJ2-5,TGTGCCAGCAGCTTTAGGGGGACCCAGTACTTC,CASSFRGTQYF
TRBD2,TRBV10-3,-,TRBJ2-2,TGTGCCATCAACGGTGCTAGCGGACGTACCGGGGAGCTGTTTTTT,CAINGASGRTGELFF
TRBD2,TRBV27,-,TRBJ2-7,TGTGCCAGCAGTTTATCCCCCGGCGGGGGGTTCTACGAGCAGTACTTC,CASSLSPGGGFYEQYF
-,TRBV7-3,-,TRBJ1-2,TGTGCCAGCAGCTTACCACGGGACACCGGCTACACCTTC,CASSLPRDTGYTF
TRBD1,TRBV10-3,-,TRBJ2-6,TGTGCCATCCTACCGGGACAGTCCTCTGGGGCCAACGTCCTGACTTTC,CAILPGQSSGANVLTF
-,TRBV20-1,-,TRBJ2-7,TGCAGTGCGGAAACAGGGCTAGCTGGCGAGCAGTACTTC,CSAETGLAGEQYF
-,TRBV20-1,-,TRBJ2-5,TGCAGTGCTAGTCCCGACAGCACGGGAGAGACCCAGTACTTC,CSASPDSTGETQYF
TRBD1,TRBV19,many,TRBJ1-2,TGTGCCAGTAGTACTGGACAGGGGCCCTATGGCTACACCTTC,CASSTGQGPYGYTF
-,TRBV11-2,many,TRBJ1-1,TGTGCCAGCAGCCCAGCTGGGGCAGGGTCCCACGTGAGGGCTTTCTTT,CASSPAGAGSHVRAFF
-,TRBV2,-,TRBJ2-5,TGTGCCAGCAGACAGCCCCCGGGGGAGACCCAGTACTTC,CASRQPPGETQYF
-,TRBV20-1,many,TRBJ2-1,TGCAGTGCTAGAGATTCGTACGGGGGAGACCGCAATGAGCAGTTCTTC,CSARDSYGGDRNEQFF